This T cell receptor beta chain came from a study of identifying expanded T cells in peripheral blood. Regarding this clone: Its antigen is still unknown.

Study-wide points: Clone count variance between roughly two-week samples rose with total template count. Differentially abundant clones: about 1.2 between replicates, just under 17 at roughly 2 weeks, approximately 19 at four.

Germline CDR1 reads KGHSY; CDR2 reads FQNENV. Trimming left V 0 bases short and J 0 bases short, with 9 bases between. The length of the CDR3 is 15 residues. Produced via immunoSEQ multiplex PCR; TCRdb's table is partial and in-frame only. Altogether about 130,000 clones are present, approximately 86% being singletons, with the ten largest covering 8.4%. During the collection period, no donor immune events like infections were recorded. The specimen was blood. This TCR was recovered from a person aged 18-70 years in good health. The chain has TRBV16 and TRBJ2-7; D gene uncertain. CDR3 protein: CASSQSVGNSYEQYF. In nucleotides, the CDR3 is TGTGCCAGCAGCCAATCGGTAGGCAACTCCTACGAGCAGTACTTC. The variable domain in full, completed from reference TRBV16 and TRBJ2-7, reads GEEVAQTPKHLVRGEGQKAKLYCAPIKGHSYVFWYQQVLKNEFKFLISFQNENVFDETGMPKERFSAKCLPNSPCSLEIQATKLEDSAVYFCASSQSVGNSYEQYFGPGTRLTVT.